This TCR beta chain was documented in a study of CD8+CD57+ T cells in acquired aplastic anemia. Study-level background: Sorted CD4+ and CD8+ cells yielded about 3 ug of DNA on average.

Genomic DNA templated the TCR beta VDJ and CDR3 profiling. MiXCR was run by TCRdb on the reads, yielding one entry per CDR3 protein. The data contain approximately 200,000 distinct CDR3 sequences, 50% to 75% of them singletons. This clonotype was counted between two and nine times. Germline V gene sequence: CDR1 SGHTS, CDR2 YDEGEE. With 3 bases removed from V and 5 bases from J, the gap between germline ends came to 12 bases. This CDR3 has 13 residues. The sequenced material came from sorted CD4+, CD8+, or CD8+CD57+ T cells (not recorded which) from PBMCs. The chain employs TRBV5-8 and TRBJ2-7, with D perhaps TRBD1 (6 bases). The origin of this receptor is a human donor with severe aplastic anemia or a healthy control (not recorded which). The CDR3 bases are TGTGCCAGCAGCTCACAGGGTGGCAACGAGCAGTACTTC. It translates to CASSSQGGNEQYF.